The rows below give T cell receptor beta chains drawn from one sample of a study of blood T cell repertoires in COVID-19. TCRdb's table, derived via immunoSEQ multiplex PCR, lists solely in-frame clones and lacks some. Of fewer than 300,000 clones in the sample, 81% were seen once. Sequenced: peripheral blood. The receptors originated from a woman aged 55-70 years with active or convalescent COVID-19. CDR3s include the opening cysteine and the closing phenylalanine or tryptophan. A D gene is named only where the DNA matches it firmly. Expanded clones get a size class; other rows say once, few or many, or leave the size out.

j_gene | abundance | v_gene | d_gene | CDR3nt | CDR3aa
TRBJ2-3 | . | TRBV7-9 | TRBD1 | TGTGCCAGCAGCTTTTCCCCAGGGGGCGGCACAGATACGCAGTATTTT | CASSFSPGGGTDTQYF
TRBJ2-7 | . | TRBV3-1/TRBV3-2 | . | TGTGCCAGCAGCCAAGTTACTAACTCCTACGAGCAGTACTTC | CASSQVTNSYEQYF
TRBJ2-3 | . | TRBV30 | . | TGTGCCTGGAGTGCAGGACTACCCACTAATACGCAGTATTTT | CAWSAGLPTNTQYF
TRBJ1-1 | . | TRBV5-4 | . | TGTGCCAGCAGCTCGCCGTCTTCAGGGCTATCTGAAGCTTTCTTT | CASSSPSSGLSEAFF
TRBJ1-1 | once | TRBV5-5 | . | TGTGCCAGCAGCCCCCAGGGAAACACTGAAGCTTTCTTT | CASSPQGNTEAFF
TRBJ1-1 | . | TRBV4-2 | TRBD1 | TGTGCCAGCAGCCAAGCTAGACCAGGGGGCACTGAAGCTTTCTTT | CASSQARPGGTEAFF
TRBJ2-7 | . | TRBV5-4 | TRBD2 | TGTGCCAGCAGTTCGGGAGGGGGGTCGGGGTACGAGCAGTACTTC | CASSSGGGSGYEQYF
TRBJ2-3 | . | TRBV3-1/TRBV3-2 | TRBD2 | TGTGCCAGCAGCCAAGAGGGAATAGCGGGGGATACGCAGTATTTT | CASSQEGIAGDTQYF
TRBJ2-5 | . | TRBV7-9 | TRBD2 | TGTGCCAGCAGCTCCCAACTAGCGGGGGCCCGGGAGACCCAGTACTTC | CASSSQLAGARETQYF
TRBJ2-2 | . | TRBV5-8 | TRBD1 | TGTGCCAGCAGCCTCCGGACAGGGGCGAACACCGGGGAGCTGTTTTTT | CASSLRTGANTGELFF
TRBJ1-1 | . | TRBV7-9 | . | TGTGCCAGCAGCGCGCCGACTCCGGCTTTCTTT | CASSAPTPAFF
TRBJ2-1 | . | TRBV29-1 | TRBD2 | TGCAGCGTTGGGACTAGCGGGGCGTACAATGAGCAGTTCTTC | CSVGTSGAYNEQFF
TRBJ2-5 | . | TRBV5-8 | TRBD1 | TGTGCCAGCAGCCACGGCCGACAGGGGGCGGAGACCCAGTACTTC | CASSHGRQGAETQYF
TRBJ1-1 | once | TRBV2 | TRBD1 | TGTGCCAGCACCCCGGACAGGGTTAACACTGAAGCTTTCTTT | CASTPDRVNTEAFF
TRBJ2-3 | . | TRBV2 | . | TGTGCCAGCAGTGAGGGTATGGTTCAGGGTGATACGCAGTATTTT | CASSEGMVQGDTQYF
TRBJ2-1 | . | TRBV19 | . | TGTGCCAGTACCGGCCGACTAGTCAATGAGCAGTTCTTC | CASTGRLVNEQFF
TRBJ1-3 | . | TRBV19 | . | TGTGCCAGTGGGAGCTCTGGAAACACCATATATTTT | CASGSSGNTIYF
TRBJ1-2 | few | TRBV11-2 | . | TGTGCCAGCAGCTTATTGAGGGGAGGGTATGGCTACACCTTC | CASSLLRGGYGYTF
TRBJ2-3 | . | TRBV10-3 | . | TGTGCCATCTCTCCGGGACTTGGCACAGATACGCAGTATTTT | CAISPGLGTDTQYF
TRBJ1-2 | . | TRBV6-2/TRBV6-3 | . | TGTGCCAGCAGCAGGACTGAGGGCTATGGCTACACCTTC | CASSRTEGYGYTF
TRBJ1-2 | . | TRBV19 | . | TGTGCCAGTAGTAAGGAGACCCTCTATGGCTACACCTTC | CASSKETLYGYTF
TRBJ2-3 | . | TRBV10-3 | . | TGTGCCATCAGTGAGAGGGACACCACCAGCACAGATACGCAGTATTTT | CAISERDTTSTDTQYF
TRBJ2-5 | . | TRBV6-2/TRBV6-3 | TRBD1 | TGTGCCAGCAGTTTCCACCGGGACAGGGTGGGGGAGACCCAGTACTTC | CASSFHRDRVGETQYF
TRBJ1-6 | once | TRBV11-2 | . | TGTGCCAGCAGCTTAGAGGGACACCCTTATTCACCCCTCCACTTT | CASSLEGHPYSPLHF
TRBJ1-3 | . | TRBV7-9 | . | TGTGCCAGCAGCTTAGCGGGGAGACGGGGAAACACCATATATTTT | CASSLAGRRGNTIYF
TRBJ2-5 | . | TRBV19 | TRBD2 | TGTGCCAGTAAAGATAGCGGGGGGGCCGGCGAGACCCAGTACTTC | CASKDSGGAGETQYF
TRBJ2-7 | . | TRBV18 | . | TGTGCCAGCTCAATTTCTGGGGCCCCCTCCTACGAGCAGTACTTC | CASSISGAPSYEQYF
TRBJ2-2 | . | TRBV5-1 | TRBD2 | TGCGCCAGCAGCTTGGCCCTAGCGGTTTACTCACCGAACACCGGGGAGCTGTTTTTT | CASSLALAVYSPNTGELFF
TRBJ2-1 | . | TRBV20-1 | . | TGCAGTGCTAGTGACCGGAGGGGGGGGCCGCATGAGCAGTTCTTC | CSASDRRGGPHEQFF
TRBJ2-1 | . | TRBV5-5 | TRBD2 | TGTGCCAGCAGCCGCGGGGGGCAGTCCTACAATGAGCAGTTCTTC | CASSRGGQSYNEQFF
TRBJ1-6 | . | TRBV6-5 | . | TGTGCCAGCAGTTACTCACGGCAGGGTAGAAATTCACCCCTCCACTTT | CASSYSRQGRNSPLHF
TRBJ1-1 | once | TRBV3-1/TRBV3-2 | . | TGTGCCAGCAGCCAAGATATAGTGCTCAGGGAAGCTTTCTTT | CASSQDIVLREAFF
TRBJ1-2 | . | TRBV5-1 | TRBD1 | TGCGCCAGCAGCTCTGGGACAGGGGAGTATGGCTACACCTTC | CASSSGTGEYGYTF
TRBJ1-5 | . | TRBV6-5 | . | TGTGCCAGCCGAATGACAAGGAATAGCAATCAGCCCCAGCATTTT | CASRMTRNSNQPQHF
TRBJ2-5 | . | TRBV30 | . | TGTGCCTGGAGTGTACAGCAAGAGACCCAGTACTTC | CAWSVQQETQYF
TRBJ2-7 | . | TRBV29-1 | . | TGCAGCGTTGGGGAGCTCTACGAGCAGTACTTC | CSVGELYEQYF
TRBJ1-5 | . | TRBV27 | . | TGTGCCAGCAGTTCCGGGGGGGGGACAAGCAATCAGCCCCAGCATTTT | CASSSGGGTSNQPQHF
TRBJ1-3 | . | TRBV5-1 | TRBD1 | TGCGCCAGCAGCTTGGTGGGACAGGTGTCTGGAAACACCATATATTTT | CASSLVGQVSGNTIYF
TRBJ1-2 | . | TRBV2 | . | TGTGCCAGCAGGGGACTGCTTGCCTATGGCTACACCTTC | CASRGLLAYGYTF
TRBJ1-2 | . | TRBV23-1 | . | TGCGCCGGGGACAAAACCGGATATGGCTACACCTTC | CAGDKTGYGYTF
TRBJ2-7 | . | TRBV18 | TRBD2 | TGTGCCAGCTCACCCAGCGGGGGGGCCTACGAGCAGTACTTC | CASSPSGGAYEQYF
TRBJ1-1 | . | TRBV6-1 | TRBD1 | TGTGCCAGCAGTGAGCTTCGACAGGGCGAAGCTTTCTTT | CASSELRQGEAFF
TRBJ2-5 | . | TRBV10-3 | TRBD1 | TGTGCCATCAGAGAGGTGAGGACAGGAGCCCAAGAGACCCAGTACTTC | CAIREVRTGAQETQYF
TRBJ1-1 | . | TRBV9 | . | TGTGCCAGCAGCACCTCGGACAGAGAAACTGAAGCTTTCTTT | CASSTSDRETEAFF
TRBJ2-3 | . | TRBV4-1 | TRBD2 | TGCGCCAGCAGCCCACCGGGACTAGCGGGCGGAGATACGCAGTATTTT | CASSPPGLAGGDTQYF
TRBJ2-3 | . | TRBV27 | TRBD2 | TGTGCCAGCAGTTTGGGACTAGCGGGACCTGGTGATACGCAGTATTTT | CASSLGLAGPGDTQYF
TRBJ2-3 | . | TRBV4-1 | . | TGCGCCAGCAGCCAAGATGAGGCGCGGGGGCACACAGATACGCAGTATTTT | CASSQDEARGHTDTQYF
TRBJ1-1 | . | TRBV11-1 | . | TGTGCCAGCAGCCCAATTGGGGGGGATACTGAAGCTTTCTTT | CASSPIGGDTEAFF